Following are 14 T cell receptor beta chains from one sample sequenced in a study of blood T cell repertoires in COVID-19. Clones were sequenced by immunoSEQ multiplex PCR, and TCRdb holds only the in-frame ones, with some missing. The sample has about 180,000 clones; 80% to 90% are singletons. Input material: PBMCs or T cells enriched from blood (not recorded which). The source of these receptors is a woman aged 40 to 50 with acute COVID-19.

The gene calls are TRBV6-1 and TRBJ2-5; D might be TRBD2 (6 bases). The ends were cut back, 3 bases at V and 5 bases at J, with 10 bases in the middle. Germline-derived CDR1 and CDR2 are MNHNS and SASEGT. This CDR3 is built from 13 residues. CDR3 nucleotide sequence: TGTGCCAGCAGTGAGTGGGGAGGTGAGACCCAGTACTTC. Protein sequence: CASSEWGGETQYF.

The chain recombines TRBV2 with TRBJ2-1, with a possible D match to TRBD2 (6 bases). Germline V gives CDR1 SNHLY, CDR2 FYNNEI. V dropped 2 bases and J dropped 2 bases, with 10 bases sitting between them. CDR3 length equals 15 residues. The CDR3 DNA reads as TGTGCCAGCAGTGAACGCGGGAATACCTACAATGAGCAGTTCTTC. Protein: CASSERGNTYNEQFF.

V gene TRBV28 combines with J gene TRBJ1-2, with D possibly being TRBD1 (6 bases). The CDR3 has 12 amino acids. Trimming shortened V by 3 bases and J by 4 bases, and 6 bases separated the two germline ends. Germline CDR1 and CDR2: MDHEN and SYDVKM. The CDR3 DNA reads TGTGCCAGCAGTTTGGGGGCCTATGGCTACACCTTC. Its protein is CASSLGAYGYTF.

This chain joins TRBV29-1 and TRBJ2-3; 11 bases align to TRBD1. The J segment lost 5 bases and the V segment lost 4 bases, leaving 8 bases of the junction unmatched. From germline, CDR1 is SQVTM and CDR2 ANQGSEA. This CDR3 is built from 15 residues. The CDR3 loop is CSVVNGQGAGDTQYF. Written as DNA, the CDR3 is TGCAGCGTTGTTAACGGACAGGGGGCAGGAGATACGCAGTATTTT.

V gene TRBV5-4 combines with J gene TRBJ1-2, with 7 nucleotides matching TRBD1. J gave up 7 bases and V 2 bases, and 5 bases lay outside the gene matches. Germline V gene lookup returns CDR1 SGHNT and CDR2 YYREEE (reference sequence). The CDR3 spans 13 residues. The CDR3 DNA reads TGTGCCAGCAGCTTCCAGGGGGGCAGTGGCTACACCTTC. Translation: CASSFQGGSGYTF.

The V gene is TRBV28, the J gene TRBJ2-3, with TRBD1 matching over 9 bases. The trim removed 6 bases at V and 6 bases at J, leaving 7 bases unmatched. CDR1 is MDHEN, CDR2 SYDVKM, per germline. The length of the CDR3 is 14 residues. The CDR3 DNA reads TGTGCCAGCAGAGATACAGGGGGCGGCGATACGCAGTATTTT. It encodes CASRDTGGGDTQYF.

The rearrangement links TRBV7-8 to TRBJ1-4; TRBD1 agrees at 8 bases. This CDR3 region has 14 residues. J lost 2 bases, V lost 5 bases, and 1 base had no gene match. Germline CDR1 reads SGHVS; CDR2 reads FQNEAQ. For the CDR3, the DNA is TGTGCCAGCAGCCGGACAGGGACTAATGAAAAACTGTTTTTT. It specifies CASSRTGTNEKLFF.

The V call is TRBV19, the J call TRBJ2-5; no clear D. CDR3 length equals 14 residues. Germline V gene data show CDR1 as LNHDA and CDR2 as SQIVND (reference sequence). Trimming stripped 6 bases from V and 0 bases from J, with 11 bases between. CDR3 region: CASSPQAYQETQYF. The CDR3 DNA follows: TGTGCCAGTAGCCCGCAGGCGTACCAAGAGACCCAGTACTTC.

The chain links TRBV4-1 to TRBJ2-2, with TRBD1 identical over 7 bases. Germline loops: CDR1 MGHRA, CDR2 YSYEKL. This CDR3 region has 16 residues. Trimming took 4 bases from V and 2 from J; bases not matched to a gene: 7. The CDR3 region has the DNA TGCGCCAGCAGCCTAACCGGGACAGCTAACACCGGGGAGCTGTTTTTT. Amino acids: CASSLTGTANTGELFF.

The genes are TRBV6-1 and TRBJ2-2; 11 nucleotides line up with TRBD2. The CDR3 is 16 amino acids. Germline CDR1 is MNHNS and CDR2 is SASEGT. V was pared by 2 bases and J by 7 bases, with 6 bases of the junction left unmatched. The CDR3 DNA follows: TGTGCCAGCAGTGAAAGTAGCGGGGGGGCCATCGGGGAGCTGTTTTTT. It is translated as CASSESSGGAIGELFF.

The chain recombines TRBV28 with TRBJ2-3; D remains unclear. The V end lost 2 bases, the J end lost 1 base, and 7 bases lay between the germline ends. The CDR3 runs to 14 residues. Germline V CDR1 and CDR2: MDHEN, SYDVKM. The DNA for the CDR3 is TGTGCCAGCAGTTTACTAGGAGGCACAGATACGCAGTATTTT. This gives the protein CASSLLGGTDTQYF.

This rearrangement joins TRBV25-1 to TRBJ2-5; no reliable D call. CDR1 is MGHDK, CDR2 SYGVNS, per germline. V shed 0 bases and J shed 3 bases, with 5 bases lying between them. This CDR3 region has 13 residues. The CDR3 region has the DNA TGTGCCAGCAGTGAATACCACAAAGAGACCCAGTACTTC. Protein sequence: CASSEYHKETQYF. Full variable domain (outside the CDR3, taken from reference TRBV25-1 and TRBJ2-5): EADIYQTPRYLVIGTGKKITLECSQTMGHDKMYWYQQDPGMELHLIHYSYGVNSTEKGDLSSESTVSRIRTEHFPLTLESARPSHTSQYLCASSEYHKETQYFGPGTRLLVL.

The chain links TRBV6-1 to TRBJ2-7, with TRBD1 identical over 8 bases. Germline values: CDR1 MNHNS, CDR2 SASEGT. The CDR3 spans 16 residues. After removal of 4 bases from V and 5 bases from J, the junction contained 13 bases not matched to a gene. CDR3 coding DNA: TGTGCCAGCAGTGCCCTCGACAGGGGCTTTTTACACGAGCAGTACTTC. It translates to CASSALDRGFLHEQYF.

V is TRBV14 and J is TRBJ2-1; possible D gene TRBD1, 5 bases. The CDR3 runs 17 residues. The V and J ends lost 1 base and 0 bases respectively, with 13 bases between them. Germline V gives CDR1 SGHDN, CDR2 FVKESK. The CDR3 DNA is TGTGCCAGCAGCCAAGGGGGCGGCCTAAACTCCTACAATGAGCAGTTCTTC. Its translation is CASSQGGGLNSYNEQFF.